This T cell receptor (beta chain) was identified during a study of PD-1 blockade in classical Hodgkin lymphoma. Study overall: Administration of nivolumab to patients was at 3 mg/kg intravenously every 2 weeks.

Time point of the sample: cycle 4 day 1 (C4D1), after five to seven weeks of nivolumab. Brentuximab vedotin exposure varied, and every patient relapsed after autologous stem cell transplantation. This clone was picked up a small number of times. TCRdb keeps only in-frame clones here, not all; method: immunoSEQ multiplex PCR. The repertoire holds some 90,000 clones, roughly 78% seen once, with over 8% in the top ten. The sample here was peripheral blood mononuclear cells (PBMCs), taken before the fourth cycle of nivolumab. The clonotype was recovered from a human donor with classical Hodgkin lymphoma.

The chain's CDR3 is CASYRTRDTGELFF. The CDR3 coding sequence is TGCGCCAGCTATAGAACCAGGGACACCGGGGAGCTGTTTTTT. The chain is built from TRBV10-1 and TRBJ2-2, with D possibly TRBD1 on 5 matching bases. The V end was cut by 8 bases, the J end by 3 bases, with 13 bases between. Germline V gene lookup returns CDR1 WNHNN and CDR2 SYGVQD (reference sequence). The CDR3 totals 14 residues.